One sample yielded the 28 T cell receptor beta chains listed below, sequenced in a study of blood T cell repertoires in COVID-19. Sequencing was performed with immunoSEQ multiplex PCR; in TCRdb, only in-frame clones are kept and a portion is missing. The sample has roughly 150,000 clones, 65% to 85% seen once; the top ten hold 5.2%. The sequencing input was PBMCs or T cells enriched from blood (not recorded which). These receptors came from a man aged 65-85 years who had been exposed to COVID-19.

The rearrangement uses TRBV5-4 and TRBJ1-2; 9 nucleotides agree with TRBD1. V dropped 2 bases and J dropped 8; count of bases not matched to a gene: 7. Germline values: CDR1 SGHNT, CDR2 YYREEE (reference sequence). This CDR3 spans 14 amino acids. CDR3 in amino acids: CASSFDRGVEGYTF. The CDR3 DNA reads as TGTGCCAGCAGCTTCGACAGGGGGGTAGAAGGCTACACCTTC.

The chain recombines TRBV6-5 with TRBJ1-6; D gene unclear. V was cut by 6 bases and J by 7 bases, with 10 bases left in between. This CDR3 contains 13 residues. Per germline, CDR1 MNHEY and CDR2 SVGAGI. This CDR3 reads CASRRDPNSPLHF. The CDR3 DNA reads TGTGCCAGCAGGCGGGATCCGAATTCACCCCTCCACTTT.

This rearrangement joins TRBV4-1 to TRBJ1-3; 7 bases align to TRBD1. This CDR3 contains 17 residues. Germline V gives CDR1 MGHRA, CDR2 YSYEKL. Germline trimming cut 5 bases from V and 0 bases from J; bases unmatched to any gene: 10. CDR3 sequence: CASSDRTGANSGNTIYF. The DNA of the CDR3 is TGCGCCAGCAGCGACCGGACAGGCGCTAACTCTGGAAACACCATATATTTT.

The chain uses TRBV19 and TRBJ2-1; TRBD1 is a possible D gene (5 bases). The CDR3 is made up of 16 amino acids. Germline CDR1 reads LNHDA; CDR2 reads SQIVND (reference sequence). V was cut by 0 bases and J by 0 bases, with 9 bases left in between. The chain's CDR3 is CASSIDLRGSYNEQFF. DNA for the CDR3: TGTGCCAGTAGTATAGATCTAAGGGGCTCCTACAATGAGCAGTTCTTC.

This sequence joins TRBV6-2 or TRBV6-3 and TRBJ2-2; TRBD2 might be the D (5 bases). V shed 6 bases and J shed 6 bases, with 11 bases lying between them. The germline V gene encodes CDR1 MNHEY and CDR2 SVGEGT. The CDR3 runs 13 residues. CDR3 in amino acids: CASSSSSPGELFF. The CDR3 DNA sequence: TGTGCCAGCAGCAGCTCTAGCCCCGGGGAGCTGTTTTTT.

The chain joins TRBV29-1 to TRBJ1-2; a weak D match, TRBD1 (6 bases). The CDR3 has 14 residues. Deletions cut 4 bases from V and 8 bases from J, with 20 bases between. CDR1 is SQVTM and CDR2 is ANQGSEA in the germline V gene. In DNA form, the CDR3 reads TGCAGCGTTGGGTTCTTGGGGGGGCGGCGCGGCTACACCTTC. Encoded protein: CSVGFLGGRRGYTF.

The rearrangement joins TRBV3-1 (or the pseudogene TRBV3-2) to TRBJ1-1; D gene uncertain. Trimming shortened V by 1 base and J by 2 bases, and 8 bases separated the two germline ends. This CDR3 spans 14 amino acids. Germline loops: CDR1 LGHDT, CDR2 YNNKEL (reference sequence). In DNA, the CDR3 is TGTGCCAGCAGCCAAGTGGGAGGTAACACTGAAGCTTTCTTT. It specifies CASSQVGGNTEAFF.

The chain is built from TRBV2 and TRBJ1-1; D is uncertain. Germline lookup yields CDR1 SNHLY and CDR2 FYNNEI. Trimming pared 8 bases from V and 5 bases from J, leaving 6 bases between. CDR3 length: 10 amino acids. The CDR3 spells CASGPTEAFF. The CDR3 region has the DNA TGTGCCAGCGGGCCAACTGAAGCTTTCTTT.

The rearrangement uses TRBV24-1 and TRBJ2-2; weak D call: TRBD2 (6 bases). The germline gives CDR1 KGHDR, CDR2 SFDVKD. The CDR3 covers 15 residues. V dropped 5 bases and J dropped 1 base, with 10 bases sitting between them. CDR3 nucleotide sequence: TGTGCCACCAGTGTTTCCGGGGGGAACACCGGGGAGCTGTTTTTT. Its protein product is CATSVSGGNTGELFF.

This chain uses TRBV28 with TRBJ1-2; a weak D match, TRBD1 (5 bases). The germline V and J ends were trimmed by 6 bases and 6 bases, with 11 bases remaining between them. In germline, CDR1 is MDHEN, CDR2 SYDVKM. The CDR3 extends over 12 amino acids. The DNA for the CDR3 is TGTGCCAGCAGCACGATACAGGATGGCTACACCTTC. Its protein product is CASSTIQDGYTF.

This chain uses TRBV7-3 with TRBJ2-5; 7 bases map to TRBD2. Per germline, CDR1 SGHTA and CDR2 FQGTGA. The CDR3 extends over 14 amino acids. J gave up 5 bases and V 3 bases, and 6 bases lay outside the gene matches. CDR3: CASSLDSGWETQYF. CDR3 DNA: TGTGCCAGCAGCTTGGATAGCGGGTGGGAGACCCAGTACTTC.

The chain carries TRBV5-4 and TRBJ1-2, with D unclear. In germline, CDR1 is SGHNT, CDR2 YYREEE (reference sequence). V lost 6 bases and J lost 0, with 15 bases in between. This CDR3 has 15 amino acids. CDR3 nucleotides: TGTGCCAGCACCTTCTCCGGGATTACTAACTATGGCTACACCTTC. Protein: CASTFSGITNYGYTF.

This chain connects TRBV3-1 (or the pseudogene TRBV3-2) to TRBJ1-3; TRBD1 agrees at 7 bases. The CDR3 consists of 15 residues. Germline trimming cut 4 bases from V and 2 bases from J; bases unmatched to any gene: 5. CDR1 is LGHDT, CDR2 YNNKEL, per germline (reference sequence). CDR3 coding DNA: TGTGCCAGCAGCCCGACTGGGACAGCTGGAAACACCATATATTTT. Amino acids: CASSPTGTAGNTIYF.

This clone has just one count. This chain links TRBV4-1 with TRBJ2-7; a possible D gene is TRBD1 (5 bases). Germline lookup yields CDR1 MGHRA and CDR2 YSYEKL. This CDR3 has 16 amino acids. V was cut by 1 base and J by 6 bases, with 19 bases left in between. The CDR3 loop reads CASSQAQGRLFGEQYF. DNA of the CDR3: TGCGCCAGCAGCCAAGCCCAGGGAAGATTGTTCGGCGAGCAGTACTTC.

This chain connects TRBV5-1 to TRBJ1-3; perhaps TRBD1 as D (6 bases). Germline CDR1 SGHRS, CDR2 YFSETQ. Trimming took 7 bases from V and 0 from J, leaving 8 bases between them. This CDR3 has 13 residues. In nucleotides, the CDR3 is TGCGCCAGCCAGGGGCCCTCTGGAAACACCATATATTTT. This sequence encodes CASQGPSGNTIYF.

The CDR3 DNA is TGTGCCAGCAGCCTCATCCGAGGGAGTGGTACCGGGGAGCTGTTTTTT. This sequence encodes CASSLIRGSGTGELFF. The chain links TRBV5-4 to TRBJ2-2, with D tentatively TRBD2 (5 bases). V shed 4 bases and J shed 5 bases, with 18 bases lying between them. The CDR3 is 16 amino acids. Germline V gives CDR1 SGHNT, CDR2 YYREEE (reference sequence).

This chain connects TRBV5-1 to TRBJ2-1; 7 positions match TRBD1. The CDR3 spans 14 residues. Germline assignment: CDR1 SGHRS and CDR2 YFSETQ. J gave up 7 bases and V 0 bases, and 4 bases lay outside the gene matches. The CDR3 region is CASSLGGQLNEQFF. CDR3 sequence (DNA): TGCGCCAGCAGCTTGGGGGGACAGCTTAATGAGCAGTTCTTC.

This chain joins TRBV3-1 (or the pseudogene TRBV3-2) and TRBJ1-2; perhaps TRBD1 as D (6 bases). Trimming stripped 0 bases from V and 3 bases from J, with 14 bases between. CDR1 and CDR2 (germline): LGHDT, YNNKEL (reference sequence). The length of the CDR3 is 16 residues. The CDR3 DNA reads as TGTGCCAGCAGCCAAGACGGCTCAGGGGTCTACTATGGCTACACCTTC. The encoded protein is CASSQDGSGVYYGYTF.

This chain connects TRBV4-1 to TRBJ2-5; 10 positions match TRBD2. The CDR3 consists of 16 residues. Trimming took 0 bases from V and 5 from J; bases not matched to a gene: 6. Germline-derived CDR1 and CDR2 are MGHRA and YSYEKL. The CDR3 protein is CASSQDYGTSAETQYF. The DNA for the CDR3 is TGCGCCAGCAGCCAAGATTACGGGACTAGCGCCGAGACCCAGTACTTC.

About this clone itself: Germline and junction disagree at one end, which may indicate a read error. The chain employs TRBV12-5 and TRBJ2-3; possible D gene TRBD2, 6 bases. Germline values: CDR1 LGHNT, CDR2 FRNRAP. This CDR3 has 12 residues. CDR3 DNA sequence: TGTGCTAGTGGTTTGCCTGGGACTCCCGGGAATTTT. Protein: CASGLPGTPGNF.

The V and J genes are TRBV19 and TRBJ2-1; D gene uncertain. V was clipped by 3 bases and J by 6 bases, with 9 bases between them. The germline V gene has CDR1 LNHDA and CDR2 SQIVND (reference sequence). The CDR3 is 13 residues long. The CDR3 bases are TGTGCCAGTAGTATTGGGCTGGTCAATGAGCAGTTCTTC. The encoded protein is CASSIGLVNEQFF.

The chain joins TRBV5-5 to TRBJ1-2; 8 bases match TRBD1. Germline V CDR1 and CDR2: SGHKS, YYEKEE (reference sequence). Losses at the gene ends were 4 bases for V and 1 base for J; bases not matched to a gene: 15. The CDR3 has 18 amino acids. CDR3 residues: CASSPRGDRTAINYGYTF. The CDR3 DNA follows: TGTGCCAGCAGCCCCAGGGGGGACAGGACTGCTATTAACTATGGCTACACCTTC.

This clone was detected only once. This chain uses TRBV30 with TRBJ1-2; unclear D gene. Trimming pared 5 bases from V and 2 bases from J, leaving 12 bases between. This CDR3 contains 13 residues. Germline lookup yields CDR1 GTSNPN and CDR2 SVGIG (reference sequence). The CDR3: CAWADGLNYGYTF. CDR3 in DNA: TGTGCCTGGGCCGACGGACTGAACTATGGCTACACCTTC.

V and J are TRBV7-2 and TRBJ1-2, with 7 positions matching TRBD1. The CDR3 loop spans 13 amino acids. Germline CDR1 and CDR2: SGHTA and FQGNSA. J was trimmed by 8 bases and V by 5 bases; bases with no gene match: 8. CDR3 residues: CASSPQGTYGYTF. DNA for the CDR3: TGTGCCAGCAGCCCACAGGGGACGTACGGCTACACCTTC.

The sample holds one count of this clone. The chain recombines TRBV28 with TRBJ1-5, with D possibly being TRBD1 (6 bases). The length of the CDR3 is 15 residues. Germline CDR1 and CDR2: MDHEN and SYDVKM. V dropped 7 bases and J dropped 10 bases, with 23 bases sitting between them. CDR3: CASKRDRTVGPPQHF. Written as DNA, the CDR3 is TGTGCCAGCAAAAGGGACCGGACAGTAGGGCCCCCCCAGCATTTT.

The chain links TRBV5-1 to TRBJ2-3; 7 nucleotides match TRBD2. CDR3 length equals 17 residues. Germline V gives CDR1 SGHRS, CDR2 YFSETQ. Trimming took 0 bases from V and 2 from J; bases not matched to a gene: 9. The CDR3, as DNA: TGCGCCAGCAGCTTGGTTGGTTTGCGGGGGAACACAGATACGCAGTATTTT. This translates into CASSLVGLRGNTDTQYF. The full variable domain, with the rest looked up from reference TRBV5-1 and TRBJ2-3, is KAGVTQTPRYLIKTRGQQVTLSCSPISGHRSVSWYQQTPGQGLQFLFEYFSETQRNKGNFPGRFSGRQFSNSRSEMNVSTLELGDSALYLCASSLVGLRGNTDTQYFGPGTRLTVL.

J is TRBJ2-7 and V is TRBV7-2; the match to TRBD2 covers 8 bases. The germline gives CDR1 SGHTA, CDR2 FQGNSA. J lost 6 bases, V lost 3 bases, and 7 bases had no gene match. The CDR3 is 14 residues long. The CDR3 sequence is CASSFTSGRSEQYF. The CDR3 DNA follows: TGTGCCAGCAGCTTTACTAGCGGACGCTCCGAGCAGTACTTC.

V usage is TRBV30 and J usage is TRBJ1-2; a weak D match, TRBD1 (6 bases). The germline CDR1 and CDR2 sequences are GTSNPN and SVGIG (reference sequence). V lost 7 bases and J lost 2, with 17 bases in between. CDR3 length: 14 residues. The CDR3 region has the DNA TGTGCCTCAACGACAGGTCAAAAGAACTATGGCTACACCTTC. Amino acid sequence: CASTTGQKNYGYTF.